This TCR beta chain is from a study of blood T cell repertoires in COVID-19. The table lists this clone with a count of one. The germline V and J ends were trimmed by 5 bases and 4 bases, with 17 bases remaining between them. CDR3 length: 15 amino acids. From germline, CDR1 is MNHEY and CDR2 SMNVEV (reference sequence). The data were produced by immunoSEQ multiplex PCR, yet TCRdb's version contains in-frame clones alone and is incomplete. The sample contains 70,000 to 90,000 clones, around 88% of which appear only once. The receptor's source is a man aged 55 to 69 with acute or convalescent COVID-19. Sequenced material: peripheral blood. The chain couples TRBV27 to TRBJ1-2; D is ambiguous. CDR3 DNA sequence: TGTGCCAGCAGTCGCCTGCGGCAGTCGACCTATGGCTACACCTTC. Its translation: CASSRLRQSTYGYTF.